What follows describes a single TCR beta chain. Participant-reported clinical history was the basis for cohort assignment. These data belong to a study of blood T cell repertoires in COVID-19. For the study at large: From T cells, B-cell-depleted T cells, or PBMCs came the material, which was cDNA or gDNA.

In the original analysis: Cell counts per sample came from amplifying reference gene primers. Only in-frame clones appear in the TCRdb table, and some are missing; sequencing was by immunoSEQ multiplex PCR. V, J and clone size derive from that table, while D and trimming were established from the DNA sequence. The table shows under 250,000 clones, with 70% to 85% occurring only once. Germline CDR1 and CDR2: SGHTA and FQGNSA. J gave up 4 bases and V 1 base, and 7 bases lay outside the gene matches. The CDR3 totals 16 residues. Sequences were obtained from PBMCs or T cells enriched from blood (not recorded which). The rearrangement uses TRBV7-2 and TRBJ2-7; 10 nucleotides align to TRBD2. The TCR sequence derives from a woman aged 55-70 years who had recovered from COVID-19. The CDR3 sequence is CASSLVSGRAGYEQYF. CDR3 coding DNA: TGTGCCAGCAGCTTAGTGAGCGGGAGGGCCGGATACGAGCAGTACTTC.